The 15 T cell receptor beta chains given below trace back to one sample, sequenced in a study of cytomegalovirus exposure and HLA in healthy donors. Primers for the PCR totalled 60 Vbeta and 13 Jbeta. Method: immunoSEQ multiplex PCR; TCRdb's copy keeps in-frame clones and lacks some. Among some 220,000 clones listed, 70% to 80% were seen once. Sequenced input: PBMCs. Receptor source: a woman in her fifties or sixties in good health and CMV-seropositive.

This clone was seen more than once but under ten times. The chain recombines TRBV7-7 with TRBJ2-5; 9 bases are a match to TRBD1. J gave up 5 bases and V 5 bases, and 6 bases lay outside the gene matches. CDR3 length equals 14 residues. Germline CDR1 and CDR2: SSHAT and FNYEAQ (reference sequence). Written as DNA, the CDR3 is TGTGCCAGCAGCCAGGGACAGGGAGGGGAGACCCAGTACTTC. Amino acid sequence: CASSQGQGGETQYF.

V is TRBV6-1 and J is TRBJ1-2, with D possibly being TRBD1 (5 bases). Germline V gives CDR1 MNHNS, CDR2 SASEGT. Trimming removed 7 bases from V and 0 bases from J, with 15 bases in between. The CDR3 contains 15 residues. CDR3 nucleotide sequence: TGTGCCAGCACGAGCCGTGGGGCCGCTAACTATGGCTACACCTTC. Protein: CASTSRGAANYGYTF.

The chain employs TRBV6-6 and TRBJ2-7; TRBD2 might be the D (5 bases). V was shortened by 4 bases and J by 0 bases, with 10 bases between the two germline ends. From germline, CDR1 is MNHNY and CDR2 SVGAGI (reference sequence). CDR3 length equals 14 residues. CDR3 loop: CASSWAEASYEQYF. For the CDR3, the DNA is TGTGCCAGCAGTTGGGCGGAGGCCTCCTACGAGCAGTACTTC.

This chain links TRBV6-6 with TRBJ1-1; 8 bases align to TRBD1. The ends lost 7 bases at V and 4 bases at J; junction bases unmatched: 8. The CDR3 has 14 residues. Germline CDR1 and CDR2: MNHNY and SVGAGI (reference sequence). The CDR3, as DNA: TGTGCCAGCAAAGGACAGGGAAAGGGCACTGAAGCTTTCTTT. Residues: CASKGQGKGTEAFF.

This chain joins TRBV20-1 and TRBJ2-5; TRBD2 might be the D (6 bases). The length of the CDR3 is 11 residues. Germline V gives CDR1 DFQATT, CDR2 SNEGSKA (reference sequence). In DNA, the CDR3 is TGCTCCGGGACTCGACAAGAGACCCAGTACTTC. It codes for CSGTRQETQYF.

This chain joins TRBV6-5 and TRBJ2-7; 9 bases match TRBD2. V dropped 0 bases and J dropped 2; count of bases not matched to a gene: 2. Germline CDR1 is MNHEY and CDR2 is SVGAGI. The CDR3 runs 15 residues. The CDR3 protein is CASSYSTSGPYEQYF. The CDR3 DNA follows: TGTGCCAGCAGTTACTCGACTAGCGGCCCCTACGAGCAGTACTTC.

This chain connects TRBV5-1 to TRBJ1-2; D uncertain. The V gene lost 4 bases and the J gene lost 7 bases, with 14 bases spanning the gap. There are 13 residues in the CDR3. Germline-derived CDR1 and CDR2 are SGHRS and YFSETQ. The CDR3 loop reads CASSPGSVAGYTF. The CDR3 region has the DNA TGCGCCAGCAGCCCTGGTTCGGTCGCTGGCTACACCTTC.

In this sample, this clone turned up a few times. This CDR3 reads CASSLFGTSGETTQYF. In DNA form, the CDR3 reads TGTGCCAGCAGTTTATTTGGGACTAGCGGAGAAACTACGCAGTATTTT. The genes are TRBV27 and TRBJ2-3, with 11 bases identical to TRBD2. Germline V gives CDR1 MNHEY, CDR2 SMNVEV (reference sequence). The length of the CDR3 is 16 residues. The junction had 8 bases not matched to a gene; V was cut back by 1 base and J by 8 bases.

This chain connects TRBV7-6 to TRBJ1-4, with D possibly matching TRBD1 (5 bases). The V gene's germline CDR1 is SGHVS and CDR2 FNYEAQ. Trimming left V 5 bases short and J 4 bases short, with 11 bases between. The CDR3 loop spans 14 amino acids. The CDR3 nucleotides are TGTGCCAGCAGCCAGGGACTGAGTAATGAAAAACTGTTTTTT. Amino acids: CASSQGLSNEKLFF. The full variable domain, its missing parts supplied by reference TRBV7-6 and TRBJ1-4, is GAGVSQSPRYKVTKRGQDVALRCDPISGHVSLYWYRQALGQGPEFLTYFNYEAQQDKSGLPNDRFSAERPEGSISTLTIQRTEQRDSAMYRCASSQGLSNEKLFFGSGTQLSVL.

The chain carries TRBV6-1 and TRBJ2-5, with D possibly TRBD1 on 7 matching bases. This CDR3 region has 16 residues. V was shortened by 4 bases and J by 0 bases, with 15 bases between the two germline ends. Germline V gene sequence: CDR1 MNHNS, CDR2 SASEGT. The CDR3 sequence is CASSAWTGGDQETQYF. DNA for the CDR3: TGTGCCAGCAGTGCCTGGACAGGAGGGGACCAAGAGACCCAGTACTTC.

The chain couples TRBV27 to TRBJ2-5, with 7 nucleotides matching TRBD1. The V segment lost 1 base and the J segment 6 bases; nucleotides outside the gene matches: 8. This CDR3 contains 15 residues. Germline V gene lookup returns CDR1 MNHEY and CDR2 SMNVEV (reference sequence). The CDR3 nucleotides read TGTGCCAGCAGTTTATTCACAGGGGATGGACAGACCCAGTACTTC. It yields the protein CASSLFTGDGQTQYF.

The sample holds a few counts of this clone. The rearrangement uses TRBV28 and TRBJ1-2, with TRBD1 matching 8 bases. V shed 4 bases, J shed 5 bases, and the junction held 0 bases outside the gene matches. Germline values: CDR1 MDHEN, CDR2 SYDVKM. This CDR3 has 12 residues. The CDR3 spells CASSWTGYGYTF. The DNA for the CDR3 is TGTGCCAGCAGTTGGACAGGGTATGGCTACACCTTC.

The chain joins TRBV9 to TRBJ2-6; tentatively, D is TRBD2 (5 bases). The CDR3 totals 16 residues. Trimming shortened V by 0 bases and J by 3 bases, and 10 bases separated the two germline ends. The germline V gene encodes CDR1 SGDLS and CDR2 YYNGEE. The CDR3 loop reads CASSVATGYGANVLTF. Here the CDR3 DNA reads TGTGCCAGCAGCGTAGCTACGGGGTATGGGGCCAACGTCCTGACTTTC.

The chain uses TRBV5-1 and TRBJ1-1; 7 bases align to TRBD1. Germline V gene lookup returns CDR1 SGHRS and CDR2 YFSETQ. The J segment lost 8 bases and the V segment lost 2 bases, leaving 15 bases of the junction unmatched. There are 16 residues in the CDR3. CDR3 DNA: TGCGCCAGCAGCTTTCCGGGACAGCTGGGAATAGGGGAAGCTTTCTTT. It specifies CASSFPGQLGIGEAFF.

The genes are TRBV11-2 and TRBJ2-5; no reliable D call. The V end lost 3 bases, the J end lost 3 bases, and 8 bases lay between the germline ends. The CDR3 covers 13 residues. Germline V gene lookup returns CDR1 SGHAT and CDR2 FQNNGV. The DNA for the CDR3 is TGTGCCAGCAGCTTTACAGAAGAAGAGACCCAGTACTTC. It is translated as CASSFTEEETQYF. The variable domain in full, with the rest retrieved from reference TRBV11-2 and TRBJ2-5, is EAGVAQSPRYKIIEKRQSVAFWCNPISGHATLYWYQQILGQGPKLLIQFQNNGVVDDSQLPKDRFSAERLKGVDSTLKIQPAKLEDSAVYLCASSFTEEETQYFGPGTRLLVL.